These 7 T cell receptor beta chains came from one sample sequenced in a study of T cell responses to AZD1222 COVID-19 vaccine (dated by TCRdb to the early 2020s). Read against the paper, the sample's time point label means: about 28 days (+/-7) after the second vaccine dose. Libraries came from the immunoSEQ multiplex PCR assay. As stored in TCRdb, this immuneACCESS dataset retains in-frame rearrangements with V and J assigned. A fraction of the clones does not appear; measured against another copy, unresolved V genes explain less than half of the discrepancy, and the remainder lacks a known reason. The sample has roughly 110,000 clones on record, around 92% of them singletons. Together, the top ten hold approximately 8.9% of the sample. The sequences come from peripheral blood, collected 28 days after the second AZD1222 dose. These receptors originate from an adult who received the AZD1222 COVID-19 vaccine.

The gene calls are TRBV5-4 and TRBJ2-5; tentatively, D is TRBD1 (6 bases). This CDR3 spans 14 amino acids. Deletions cut 0 bases from V and 5 bases from J, with 11 bases between. Germline-derived CDR1 and CDR2 are SGHNT and YYREEE (reference sequence). The CDR3: CASSLDRVRETQYF. The CDR3 bases are TGTGCCAGCAGCTTGGACAGGGTGAGGGAGACCCAGTACTTC.

V is TRBV20-1 and J is TRBJ2-1, with D possibly called TRBD1 or TRBD2 (5 bases each). Per the germline V gene, CDR1 is DFQATT and CDR2 is SNEGSKA (reference sequence). The CDR3 is 11 residues long. V was clipped by 6 bases and J by 12 bases, with 15 bases between them. CDR3 bases: TGCAGTGCGTGGGACCACTGGGGGCAGTTCTTC. It encodes CSAWDHWGQFF.

V is TRBV7-8 and J is TRBJ2-7; weak D call: TRBD1 (7 bases). This CDR3 has 15 residues. The V and J ends lost 0 bases and 3 bases respectively, with 12 bases between them. CDR1 and CDR2 from the germline V gene are SGHVS and FQNEAQ. CDR3 amino acids: CASSLATGTVYEQYF. The CDR3, as DNA: TGTGCCAGCAGCTTAGCGACAGGGACTGTCTACGAGCAGTACTTC.

This chain connects TRBV10-3 to TRBJ1-1; 7 nucleotides line up with TRBD1. The CDR3 is made up of 13 amino acids. Unmatched junction bases numbered 5, after V lost 6 bases and J lost 4 bases. Germline CDR1 and CDR2: ENHRY and SYGVKD. Here the CDR3 DNA reads TGTGCCATCAGCCCTGGACAGGCCACTGAAGCTTTCTTT. Translating gives CAISPGQATEAFF.

The genes are TRBV3-1 (or the pseudogene TRBV3-2) and TRBJ2-6; D is tentatively TRBD1 or TRBD2 (5 bases each). Trimming removed 2 bases at V and 5 bases at J, with 31 bases between. The CDR3 is 22 amino acids. The germline CDR1 and CDR2 sequences are LGHDT and YNNKEL (reference sequence). The CDR3 DNA sequence: TGTGCCAGCAGCCAACGTCTGTCTTTACAGGACTGGAGAGCGAATAGGGCCAACGTCCTGACTTTC. The encoded protein is CASSQRLSLQDWRANRANVLTF.

This clone came up many times. The V gene is TRBV5-1, the J gene TRBJ1-3; D not certain. The CDR3 contains 15 residues. Per the germline V gene, CDR1 is SGHRS and CDR2 is YFSETQ. Trimming took 4 bases from V and 1 from J, leaving 12 bases between them. The CDR3 loop is CASSRTQGSGNTIYF. CDR3 in DNA: TGCGCCAGCAGCCGAACCCAAGGTTCTGGAAACACCATATATTTT.

The chain carries TRBV18 and TRBJ1-1; D is uncertain. The CDR3 is 13 residues long. The V gene's germline CDR1 is KGHSH and CDR2 LQKENI. The V gene lost 2 bases and the J gene lost 11 bases, with 15 bases spanning the gap. The DNA of the CDR3 is TGTGCCAGCTCACCAATCAGAGAAGTCGAGGCTTTCTTT. This translates into CASSPIREVEAFF.